This T cell receptor beta chain was sequenced in a study of OX40 agonist ivuxolimab in advanced cancers. Whole-study context: While on treatment, patients had intravenous ivuxolimab at 0.01 to 10 mg/kg every 2 weeks.

Autoimmune disease history or systemic immunosuppression led to patients being barred. Produced via immunoSEQ multiplex PCR; TCRdb's table is partial and in-frame only. The table includes about 50,000 clones, around 86% detected once. The germline V gene has CDR1 SGHTA and CDR2 FQGNSA. The CDR3 loop spans 16 amino acids. J was trimmed by 4 bases and V by 3 bases; bases with no gene match: 6. J is TRBJ2-7 and V is TRBV7-2; TRBD2 matches 13 bases. The sequence came from an adult with an advanced solid tumor such as melanoma, head and neck, liver or kidney cancer. The sample in question was CD4+ or CD8+ T cells sorted from blood, obtained in a trial of the OX40 agonist ivuxolimab. The CDR3 reads CASSLRTSGSIYEQYF. The CDR3 coding sequence is TGTGCCAGCAGCTTGCGGACTAGCGGGAGCATATACGAGCAGTACTTC.